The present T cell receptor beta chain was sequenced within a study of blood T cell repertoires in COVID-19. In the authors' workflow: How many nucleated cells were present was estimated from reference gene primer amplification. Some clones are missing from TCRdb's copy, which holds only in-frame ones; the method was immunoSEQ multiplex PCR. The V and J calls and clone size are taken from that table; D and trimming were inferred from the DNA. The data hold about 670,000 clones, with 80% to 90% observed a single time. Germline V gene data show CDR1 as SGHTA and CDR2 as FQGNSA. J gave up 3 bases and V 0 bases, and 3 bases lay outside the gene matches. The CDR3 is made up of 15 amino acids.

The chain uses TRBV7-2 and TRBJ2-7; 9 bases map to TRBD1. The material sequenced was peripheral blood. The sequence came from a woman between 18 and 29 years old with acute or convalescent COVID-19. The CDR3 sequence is CASSLAGGQGYEQYF. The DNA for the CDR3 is TGTGCCAGCAGCTTAGCGGGGGGACAGGGCTACGAGCAGTACTTC. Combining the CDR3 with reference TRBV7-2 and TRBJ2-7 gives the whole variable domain GAGVSQSPSNKVTEKGKDVELRCDPISGHTALYWYRQSLGQGLEFLIYFQGNSAPDKSGLPSDRFSAERTGGSVSTLTIQRTQQEDSAVYLCASSLAGGQGYEQYFGPGTRLTVT.